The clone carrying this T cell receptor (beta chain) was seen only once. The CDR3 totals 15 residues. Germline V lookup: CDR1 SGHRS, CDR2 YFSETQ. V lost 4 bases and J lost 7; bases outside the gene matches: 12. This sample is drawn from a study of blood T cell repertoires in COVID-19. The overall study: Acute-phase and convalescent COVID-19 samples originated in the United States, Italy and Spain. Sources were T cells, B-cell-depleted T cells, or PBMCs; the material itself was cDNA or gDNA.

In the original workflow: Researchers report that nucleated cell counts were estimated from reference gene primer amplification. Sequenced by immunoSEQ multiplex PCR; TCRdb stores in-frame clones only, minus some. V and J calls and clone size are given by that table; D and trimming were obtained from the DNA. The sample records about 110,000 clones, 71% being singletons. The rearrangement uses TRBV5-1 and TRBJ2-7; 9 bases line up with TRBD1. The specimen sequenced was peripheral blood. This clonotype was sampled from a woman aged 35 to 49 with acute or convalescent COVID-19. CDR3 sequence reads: CASSVNGGDRVEQYF. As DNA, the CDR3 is TGCGCCAGCAGCGTGAACGGCGGGGACAGGGTAGAGCAGTACTTC.